This TCR beta chain was identified during a study of blood T cell repertoires in COVID-19. The wider study: Samples representing acute and convalescent COVID-19 were sourced from the United States, Italy and Spain. In each case, the material was cDNA or gDNA derived from T cells, B-cell-depleted T cells, or PBMCs.

Source study methods: Researchers report that nucleated cell counts were estimated from reference gene primer amplification. Here immunoSEQ multiplex PCR was the method, and the copy in TCRdb shows in-frame clones only, minus some. The V and J calls and clone size are taken from that table; D and trimming were inferred from the DNA. The sample holds about 180,000 clones, less than 90% seen once. This CDR3 comprises 13 residues. Trimming took 4 bases from V and 7 from J, leaving 13 bases between them. Germline V gives CDR1 MNHNY, CDR2 SVGAGI (reference sequence). The sequencing input was peripheral blood. The J gene is TRBJ2-5, the V gene TRBV6-6, with no clear D. This TCR derives from a man aged 18 to 30 with active or convalescent COVID-19. CDR3: CASSSLSSGTQYF. The CDR3 DNA sequence: TGTGCCAGCAGTTCACTCTCCTCCGGGACCCAGTACTTC.